A single sample gave rise to the 24 T cell receptor beta chains below, sequenced in a study of glioma-infiltrating T cells after dendritic cell vaccination. The assay was immunoSEQ multiplex PCR, and TCRdb's table has in-frame clones only and misses some. Here the sample spans about 50,000 clones, 65% to 90% being singletons. The source material was blood, sampled before dendritic cell vaccination. Receptors were obtained from a human donor with glioblastoma.

This sequence joins TRBV12-2 and TRBJ1-2; the table calls TRBD1, which could not be checked here. TRBV12-2 is an annotated pseudogene. The CDR3 totals 16 residues. In DNA, the CDR3 is TGTGCAAGTCGCTTAGTTTCCGAAACAGGGAACTATGGCTACACCTTC. Its translation is CASRLVSETGNYGYTF.

The chain carries TRBV2 and TRBJ1-6, with D possibly being TRBD1 (5 bases). V lost 5 bases to trimming and J lost 14 bases, with 19 bases between them. This CDR3 region has 14 residues. Germline V gene data show CDR1 as SNHLY and CDR2 as FYNNEI. CDR3 in amino acids: CASSYGTRDRALHF. The CDR3 bases are TGTGCCAGCAGTTACGGGACTCGGGATCGGGCCCTCCACTTT.

The chain links TRBV10-1 to TRBJ1-2, with D unresolved. V was trimmed by 0 bases and J by 4 bases, leaving 6 bases between them. The CDR3 sequence is 13 residues long. CDR1 WNHNN and CDR2 SYGVQD come from the germline V gene (reference sequence). This CDR3 is CASSESPSYGYTF. The CDR3 coding sequence is TGCGCCAGCAGTGAGTCGCCGAGCTATGGCTACACCTTC.

The chain carries TRBV6-5 and TRBJ2-7; 7 bases agree with TRBD1. In germline, CDR1 is MNHEY, CDR2 SVGAGI. Trimming cost V 6 bases and J 3 bases; bases outside gene matches: 8. The CDR3 consists of 14 residues. The CDR3 spells CASSSGTDVYEQYF. The CDR3 DNA sequence: TGTGCCAGCAGCTCCGGGACAGATGTCTACGAGCAGTACTTC.

V gene TRBV5-1 combines with J gene TRBJ2-2; 9 positions match TRBD1. Germline CDR1 SGHRS, CDR2 YFSETQ. This CDR3 region has 15 residues. V shed 3 bases and J 4 bases; nucleotides not matched to a gene: 4. In DNA form, the CDR3 reads TGCGCCAGCAGCTCGACAGGGGGTGGCACCGGGGAGCTGTTTTTT. Protein sequence: CASSSTGGGTGELFF.

The V call is TRBV2, the J call TRBJ1-5; the D is unclear. V was shortened by 10 bases and J by 7 bases, with 17 bases between the two germline ends. Germline V gives CDR1 SNHLY, CDR2 FYNNEI. This CDR3 contains 13 residues. CDR3: CATLAGTGQPQHF. CDR3 DNA sequence: TGTGCCACTCTTGCAGGCACGGGGCAGCCCCAGCATTTT.

The chain couples TRBV19 to TRBJ1-6; possibly TRBD1 for D (6 bases). V gave up 4 bases and J gave up 7 bases, with 14 bases separating them. This CDR3 spans 15 amino acids. The germline V gene encodes CDR1 LNHDA and CDR2 SQIVND (reference sequence). The DNA of the CDR3 is TGTGCCAGTAGTAGGGCCCAGGGGCGGAATTCACCCCTCCACTTT. Residues: CASSRAQGRNSPLHF.

The gene calls are TRBV5-4 and TRBJ1-6, with TRBD1 identical over 10 bases. In germline, CDR1 is SGHNT, CDR2 YYREEE (reference sequence). V dropped 4 bases and J dropped 7; count of bases not matched to a gene: 5. This CDR3 is 15 amino acids long. CDR3 in amino acids: CASSPPGQGNSPLHF. Here the CDR3 DNA reads TGTGCCAGCAGCCCACCGGGACAGGGGAATTCACCCCTCCACTTT.

This chain links TRBV19 with TRBJ2-3, with 9 bases identical to TRBD2. V lost 3 bases and J lost 3; bases outside the gene matches: 10. CDR1 LNHDA and CDR2 SQIVND come from the germline V gene (reference sequence). The CDR3 loop spans 17 amino acids. The CDR3 loop reads CASSIGSGSGSTDTQYF. The CDR3 DNA reads as TGTGCCAGTAGTATTGGGTCAGGTAGCGGGAGTACAGATACGCAGTATTTT.

The chain links TRBV11-2 to TRBJ2-7; tentatively, D is TRBD1 (6 bases). The germline gives CDR1 SGHAT, CDR2 FQNNGV. CDR3 length: 15 residues. Trimming stripped 3 bases from V and 0 bases from J, with 12 bases between. This chain's CDR3 is CASSFAPGDSYEQYF. For the CDR3, the DNA is TGTGCCAGCAGCTTCGCCCCAGGGGACTCCTACGAGCAGTACTTC.

J is TRBJ2-5 and V is TRBV2; D gene ambiguous. Trimming took 0 bases from V and 1 from J, leaving 6 bases between them. The CDR3 consists of 14 residues. The germline V gene encodes CDR1 SNHLY and CDR2 FYNNEI. The CDR3 region is CASSEARGQETQYF. In nucleotides, the CDR3 is TGTGCCAGCAGTGAAGCGCGCGGCCAAGAGACCCAGTACTTC.

As concerns this clone: The same CDR3 is also encoded by other DNA sequences in this sample. The CDR3 DNA reads as TGCAGCCCCCAAAACGGAGCTGAAGCTTTCTTT. This translates into CSPQNGAEAFF. This chain uses TRBV29-1 with TRBJ1-1; the D is unclear. The ends were cut back, 8 bases at V and 6 bases at J, with 13 bases in the middle. This CDR3 contains 11 residues. CDR1 SQVTM and CDR2 ANQGSEA come from the germline V gene.

V and J are TRBV4-1 and TRBJ2-4; 14 bases line up with TRBD2. Germline CDR1 is MGHRA and CDR2 is YSYEKL. Trimming cost V 2 bases and J 6 bases; bases outside gene matches: 6. The CDR3 is 17 amino acids. CDR3 amino acids: CASSQLSTSGGGNIQYF. As DNA, the CDR3 is TGCGCCAGCAGCCAATTGTCGACTAGCGGGGGGGGAAACATTCAGTACTTC.

With respect to this clone: Germline is not matched at one junction end, which may reflect a read error. The same CDR3 is also encoded by other DNA sequences in this sample. The chain carries TRBV18 and TRBJ1-6; 8 bases align to TRBD1. CDR3 length equals 15 residues. The germline CDR1 and CDR2 sequences are KGHSH and LQKENI. Written as DNA, the CDR3 is TGTGCCAGCTCACCACCGGGACAGGATAATTCCCCCCTCCACTTT. This translates into CASSPPGQDNSPLHF.

The rearrangement links TRBV5-1 to TRBJ1-2; tentatively, D is TRBD1 (6 bases). Per germline, CDR1 SGHRS and CDR2 YFSETQ. This CDR3 is 15 amino acids long. Between the trimmed V and J ends, which lost 0 bases and 4 bases, there was a span of 13 bases. The chain's CDR3 is CASSLAQQGIYGYTF. CDR3 sequence (DNA): TGCGCCAGCAGCTTGGCCCAACAGGGAATCTATGGCTACACCTTC.

This chain joins TRBV7-9 and TRBJ1-4; 8 nucleotides agree with TRBD1. Germline-derived CDR1 and CDR2 are SEHNR and FQNEAQ (reference sequence). V lost 2 bases and J lost 3; bases outside the gene matches: 2. The CDR3 extends over 15 amino acids. This chain's CDR3 is CASSLQGAANEKLFF. The CDR3 DNA follows: TGTGCCAGCAGCTTACAGGGGGCGGCTAATGAAAAACTGTTTTTT.

V is TRBV6-1 and J is TRBJ2-7; 13 positions match TRBD2. V lost 3 bases and J lost 6; bases outside the gene matches: 5. The germline CDR1 and CDR2 sequences are MNHNS and SASEGT. This CDR3 has 15 amino acids. CDR3 sequence: CASSDPGLAGTEQYF. The CDR3 DNA follows: TGTGCCAGCAGTGATCCGGGACTAGCGGGGACCGAGCAGTACTTC.

This chain joins TRBV5-6 and TRBJ2-7; no reliable D call. This CDR3 has 14 amino acids. Germline V gives CDR1 SGHDT, CDR2 YYEEEE. Trimming pared 0 bases from V and 1 base from J, leaving 8 bases between. The CDR3 spells CASSLARLSYEQYF. DNA for the CDR3: TGTGCCAGCAGCTTGGCTCGTTTATCCTACGAGCAGTACTTC.

The sample holds one count of this clone. V gene TRBV29-1 combines with J gene TRBJ1-2; 7 bases match TRBD1. The junction had 12 bases not matched to a gene; V was cut back by 4 bases and J by 7 bases. This CDR3 is built from 14 residues. Germline assignment: CDR1 SQVTM and CDR2 ANQGSEA. In nucleotides, the CDR3 is TGCAGCGTTGGGGACAGTGGGTTTTTGGGTGGCTACACCTTC. Translating gives CSVGDSGFLGGYTF.

With respect to this clone: Other DNA variants within this sample encode the same CDR3. CDR3 loop: CSVGGGGTDTQYF. CDR3 nucleotide sequence: TGCAGCGTTGGGGGCGGAGGGACAGATACGCAGTATTTT. The genes are TRBV29-1 and TRBJ2-3, with D tentatively TRBD2 (6 bases). The CDR3 length is 13 residues. Germline CDR1 SQVTM, CDR2 ANQGSEA. Between the trimmed V and J ends, which lost 4 bases and 3 bases, there was a span of 11 bases.

The rearrangement uses TRBV6-9 and TRBJ2-7; 13 bases match TRBD2. From germline, CDR1 is MNHGY and CDR2 SVAAGI. J lost 0 bases, V lost 5 bases, and 16 bases had no gene match. This CDR3 has 20 residues. DNA of the CDR3: TGTGCCAGCAGTGAGAGGCGGACTAGCGGGAGAAGGTCCCCCTCCTACGAGCAGTACTTC. This encodes CASSERRTSGRRSPSYEQYF.

This clone appeared once. V and J are TRBV18 and TRBJ1-3; 7 bases agree with TRBD1. Per germline, CDR1 KGHSH and CDR2 LQKENI. The CDR3 loop spans 15 amino acids. With V trimmed by 4 bases and J by 8 bases, 11 bases remained unmatched. CDR3 in amino acids: CASSLQTGTGDTIYF. In DNA, the CDR3 is TGTGCCAGCTCACTTCAGACAGGGACGGGAGACACCATATATTTT.

The V and J genes are TRBV27 and TRBJ1-2; D ambiguous. Per the germline V gene, CDR1 is MNHEY and CDR2 is SMNVEV (reference sequence). The CDR3 sequence is 14 residues long. With 2 bases removed from V and 7 bases from J, the gap between germline ends came to 14 bases. CDR3: CASSLSPATGGYTF. The CDR3, as DNA: TGTGCCAGCAGTTTAAGCCCAGCGACCGGTGGCTACACCTTC.

The DNA of the CDR3 is TGTGCCAGCAGTGAGGAGACGGGAGGTTACGAGCAGTACTTC. Translation gives CASSEETGGYEQYF. The genes are TRBV6-1 and TRBJ2-7, with TRBD2 identical over 7 bases. This CDR3 has 14 amino acids. V trimming: 3 bases; J trimming: 4 bases; junction bases outside the gene matches: 6. Germline assignment: CDR1 MNHNS and CDR2 SASEGT.